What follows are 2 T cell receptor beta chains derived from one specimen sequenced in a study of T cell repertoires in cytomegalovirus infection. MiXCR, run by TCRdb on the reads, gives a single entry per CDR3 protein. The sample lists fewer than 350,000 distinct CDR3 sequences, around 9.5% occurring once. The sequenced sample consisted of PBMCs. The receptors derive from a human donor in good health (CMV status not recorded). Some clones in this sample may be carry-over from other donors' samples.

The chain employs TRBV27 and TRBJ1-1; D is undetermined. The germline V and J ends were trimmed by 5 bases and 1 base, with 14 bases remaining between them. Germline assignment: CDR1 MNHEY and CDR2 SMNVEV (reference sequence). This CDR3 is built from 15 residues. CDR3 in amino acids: CASSPHTAGNTEAFF. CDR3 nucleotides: TGTGCCAGCAGTCCCCACACGGCAGGGAACACTGAAGCTTTCTTT.

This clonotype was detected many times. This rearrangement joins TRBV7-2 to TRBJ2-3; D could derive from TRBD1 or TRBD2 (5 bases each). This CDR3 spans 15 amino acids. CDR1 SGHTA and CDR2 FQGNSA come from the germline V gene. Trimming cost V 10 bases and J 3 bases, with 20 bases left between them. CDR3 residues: CAISTGQGITDTQYF. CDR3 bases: TGTGCCATCTCGACGGGGCAGGGCATAACAGATACGCAGTATTTT.